These 8 T cell receptor beta chains came from one sample sequenced in a study of early T cells in non-severe SARS-CoV-2 infection. TCRdb processed the 5' RACE reads anew with MiXCR; each CDR3 protein has one entry. Among some 58,000 distinct CDR3 sequences listed, around 13% were seen once. Sample: whole blood. These receptors all come from an adult who was a healthcare worker with PCR-confirmed SARS-CoV-2 infection or an uninfected control (not recorded which).

This clonotype was detected ten times or more. The chain joins TRBV12-3 or TRBV12-4 to TRBJ2-7; D remains ambiguous. V dropped 5 bases and J dropped 4 bases, with 6 bases sitting between them. The CDR3 is made up of 11 amino acids. In DNA form, the CDR3 reads TGTGCCAGCAGTCCTGGGTACGAGCAGTACTTC. As protein: CASSPGYEQYF.

The chain employs TRBV7-2 and TRBJ2-7; D is perhaps TRBD1 or TRBD2 (5 bases each). The CDR3 runs 14 residues. Germline CDR1 is SGHTA and CDR2 is FQGNSA. V gave up 2 bases and J gave up 1 base, with 9 bases separating them. CDR3 in DNA: TGTGCCAGCAGCTTACAGGGAGCGTCCTACGAGCAGTACTTC. This encodes CASSLQGASYEQYF.

This clonotype was seen repeatedly, ten times or more. The V call is TRBV11-2, the J call TRBJ2-1, with 10 bases lining up with TRBD2. V shed 5 bases, J shed 8 bases, and the junction held 30 bases outside the gene matches. The CDR3 loop spans 22 amino acids. Germline V lookup: CDR1 SGHAT, CDR2 FQNNGV. CDR3 protein: CASSPSVGVLAGPWRGADEQFF. The CDR3 DNA reads as TGTGCCAGCAGCCCAAGCGTGGGGGTACTAGCGGGGCCTTGGAGGGGTGCAGATGAGCAGTTCTTC.

J is TRBJ2-1 and V is TRBV5-1; 10 bases align to TRBD1. The CDR3 runs to 13 residues. Germline V CDR1 and CDR2: SGHRS, YFSETQ. V gave up 4 bases and J gave up 6 bases; unmatched junction bases: 1. The CDR3 bases are TGCGCCAGCAGCGGACAGGGGGGCAATGAGCAGTTCTTC. This encodes CASSGQGGNEQFF.

This clonotype was detected only a few times. The V and J genes are TRBV6-1 and TRBJ2-7; no clear D. Deletions cut 2 bases from V and 0 bases from J, with 5 bases between. From germline, CDR1 is MNHNS and CDR2 SASEGT. CDR3 length: 13 residues. The DNA of the CDR3 is TGTGCCAGCAGTGAACAGGCCTCCTACGAGCAGTACTTC. It translates to CASSEQASYEQYF.

This clonotype has ten or more counts. This chain links TRBV19 with TRBJ2-3; possibly TRBD1 or TRBD2 for D (5 bases each). Trimming shortened V by 5 bases and J by 4 bases, and 19 bases separated the two germline ends. The CDR3 runs 16 residues. Germline assignment: CDR1 LNHDA and CDR2 SQIVND (reference sequence). In DNA form, the CDR3 reads TGTGCCAGTAGTGGTTCCCCAAGGGACGCATCAGATACGCAGTATTTT. Encoded protein: CASSGSPRDASDTQYF.

The CDR3 reads CASSFSQGATEAFF. For the CDR3, the DNA is TGTGCCAGCAGTTTCAGCCAGGGGGCGACTGAAGCTTTCTTT. The chain has TRBV12-3 or TRBV12-4 and TRBJ1-1; 8 bases map to TRBD1. The CDR3 length is 14 residues. Germline trimming cut 3 bases from V and 5 bases from J; bases unmatched to any gene: 5.

The chain couples TRBV12-2 to TRBJ2-1. TRBV12-2 is a known pseudogene. The CDR3 has 17 amino acids. The CDR3 loop is CASRLPLGQGTYNEQFF. As DNA, the CDR3 is TGTGCAAGTCGCTTACCACTTGGCCAAGGGACCTACAATGAGCAGTTCTTC.